A single sample is the source of the 2 T cell receptor beta chains below, sequenced in a study of T cell responses to AZD1222 COVID-19 vaccine. The method was immunoSEQ multiplex PCR; TCRdb's version includes in-frame clones alone and lacks a portion of them. The table has over 120,000 clones, approximately 90% seen once. The sample in question was peripheral blood, obtained on day 0 of AZD1222 vaccination. The receptors derive from an adult in good health.

This chain uses TRBV2 with TRBJ2-7; 14 nucleotides agree with TRBD2. The V and J ends lost 4 bases and 6 bases, in that order; junction bases with no gene match: 2. Germline CDR1 SNHLY, CDR2 FYNNEI. The CDR3 has 14 residues. CDR3 loop: CASSVGLAGGEQYF. The DNA of the CDR3 is TGTGCCAGCAGTGTCGGACTAGCGGGAGGCGAGCAGTACTTC.

The rearrangement joins TRBV5-1 to TRBJ2-3; D is perhaps TRBD1 (6 bases). The CDR3 consists of 15 residues. The germline gives CDR1 SGHRS, CDR2 YFSETQ. Trimming took 1 base from V and 2 from J, leaving 11 bases between them. The CDR3 nucleotides read TGCGCCAGCAGCTTGACAGGGCAGACCACAGATACGCAGTATTTT. This gives the protein CASSLTGQTTDTQYF.